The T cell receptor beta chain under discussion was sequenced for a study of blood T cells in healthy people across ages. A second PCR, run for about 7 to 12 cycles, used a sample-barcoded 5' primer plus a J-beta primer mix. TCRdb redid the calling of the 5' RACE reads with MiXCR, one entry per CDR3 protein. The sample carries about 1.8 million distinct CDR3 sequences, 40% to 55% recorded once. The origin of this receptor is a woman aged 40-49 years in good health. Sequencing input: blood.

The CDR3 sequence is CASSLTNSGGETQYF. The CDR3 nucleotides are TGTGCCAGCAGCCTGACCAACAGCGGCGGGGAGACCCAGTACTTC. V is TRBV6-2 or TRBV6-3 and J is TRBJ2-4; D might be TRBD2 (5 bases). The J call is doubtful: the DNA matches TRBJ2-5 better. Germline V CDR1 and CDR2: MNHEY, SVGEGT. This CDR3 spans 15 amino acids.